This T cell receptor (beta chain) came from a study of blood T cell repertoires in COVID-19. The V gene's germline CDR1 is SGHRS and CDR2 YFSETQ. The CDR3 spans 15 residues. V lost 0 bases, J lost 6 bases, and 1 base stayed unmatched. Clones were sequenced by immunoSEQ multiplex PCR, and TCRdb holds only the in-frame ones, with some missing. Of about 190,000 clones listed, roughly 81% are singletons. As concerns this clone: Other DNA sequences of this sample code for an identical CDR3.

The sequence was collected from an elderly woman with COVID-19, enrolled during active disease. The sample comprised peripheral blood. This chain joins TRBV5-1 and TRBJ2-3, with 13 bases matching TRBD2. CDR3 loop: CASSLGTSGGDTQYF. Here the CDR3 DNA reads TGCGCCAGCAGCTTGGGGACTAGCGGGGGTGATACGCAGTATTTT.